A single T cell receptor beta chain is shown here with its context. Germline values: CDR1 MDHEN, CDR2 SYDVKM. CDR3 size: 16 residues. Trimming took off 7 bases at V and 7 bases at J, with 22 bases between the two ends. This entry belongs to a study of blood T cell repertoires in COVID-19. Libraries were prepared by immunoSEQ multiplex PCR; TCRdb keeps only in-frame clonotypes and omits some of them. This table holds fewer than 350,000 clones, around nine tenths found once. V is TRBV28 and J is TRBJ1-4; D ambiguous. The sample was PBMCs or T cells enriched from blood (not recorded which). The source of this sequence is a woman aged 25 to 39 who had been exposed to COVID-19. Written as DNA, the CDR3 is TGTGCCAGCAATGGCCCCCTGTCTGAAACAAGTGAAAAACTGTTTTTT. This codes for CASNGPLSETSEKLFF.